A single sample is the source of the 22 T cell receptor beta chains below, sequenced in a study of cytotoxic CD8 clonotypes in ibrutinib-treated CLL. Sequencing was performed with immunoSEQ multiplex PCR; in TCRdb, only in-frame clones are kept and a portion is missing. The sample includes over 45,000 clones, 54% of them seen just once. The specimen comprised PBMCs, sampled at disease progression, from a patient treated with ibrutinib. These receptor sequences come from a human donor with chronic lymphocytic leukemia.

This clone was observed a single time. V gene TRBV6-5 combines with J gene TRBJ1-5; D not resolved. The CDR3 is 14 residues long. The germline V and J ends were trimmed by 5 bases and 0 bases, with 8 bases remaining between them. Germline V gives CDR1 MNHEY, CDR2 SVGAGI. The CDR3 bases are TGTGCCAGCAGTGCCTACGGTAGCAATCAGCCCCAGCATTTT. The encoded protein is CASSAYGSNQPQHF.

The CDR3 DNA follows: TGTGCCAGCAGCTTAGACGGAAGAAACTATGGCTACACCTTC. This codes for CASSLDGRNYGYTF. V gene TRBV7-8 combines with J gene TRBJ1-2; no firm D call. The V and J ends lost 1 base and 2 bases respectively, with 8 bases between them. CDR3 length equals 14 residues. CDR1 SGHVS and CDR2 FQNEAQ come from the germline V gene.

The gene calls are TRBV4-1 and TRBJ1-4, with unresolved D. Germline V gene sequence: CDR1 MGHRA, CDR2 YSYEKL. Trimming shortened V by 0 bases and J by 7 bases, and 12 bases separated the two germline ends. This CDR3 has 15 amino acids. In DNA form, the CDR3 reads TGCGCCAGCAGCCAAGAAGCGGGAAGTGGTGAAAAACTGTTTTTT. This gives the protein CASSQEAGSGEKLFF.

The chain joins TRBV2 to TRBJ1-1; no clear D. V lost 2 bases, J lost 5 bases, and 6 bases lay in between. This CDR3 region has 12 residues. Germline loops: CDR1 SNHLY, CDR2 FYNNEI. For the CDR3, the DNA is TGTGCCAGCAGTGAAACGGGGACTGAAGCTTTCTTT. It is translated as CASSETGTEAFF.

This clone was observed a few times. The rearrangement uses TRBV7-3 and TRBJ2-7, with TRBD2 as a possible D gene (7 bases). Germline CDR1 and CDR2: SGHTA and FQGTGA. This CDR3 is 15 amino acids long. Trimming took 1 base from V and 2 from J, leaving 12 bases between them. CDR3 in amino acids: CASSLMGGGAYEQYF. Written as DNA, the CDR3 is TGTGCCAGCAGCTTAATGGGAGGGGGAGCCTACGAGCAGTACTTC.

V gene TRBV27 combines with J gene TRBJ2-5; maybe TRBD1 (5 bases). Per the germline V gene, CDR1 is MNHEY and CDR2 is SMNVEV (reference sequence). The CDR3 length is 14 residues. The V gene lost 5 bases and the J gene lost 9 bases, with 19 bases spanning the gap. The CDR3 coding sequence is TGTGCCAGCAGTGCCTCGACTGTCCTAGGGGCCCAGTACTTC. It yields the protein CASSASTVLGAQYF.

The CDR3, as DNA: TGTGCCAGCAGTCCCGGGACTAGCCTTGAGCTCTACGAGCAGTACTTC. It yields the protein CASSPGTSLELYEQYF. The chain carries TRBV27 and TRBJ2-7; 9 bases align to TRBD2. The CDR3 runs 16 residues. V gave up 5 bases and J gave up 3 bases; unmatched junction bases: 11. Germline CDR1 and CDR2: MNHEY and SMNVEV (reference sequence).

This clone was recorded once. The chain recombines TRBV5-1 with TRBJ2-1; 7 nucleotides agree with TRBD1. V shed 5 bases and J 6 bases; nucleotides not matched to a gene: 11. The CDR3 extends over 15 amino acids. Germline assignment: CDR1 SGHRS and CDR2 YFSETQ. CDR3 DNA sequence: TGCGCCAGCAGTTTAGGTCCGACAGGGCCCAATGAGCAGTTCTTC. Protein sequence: CASSLGPTGPNEQFF.

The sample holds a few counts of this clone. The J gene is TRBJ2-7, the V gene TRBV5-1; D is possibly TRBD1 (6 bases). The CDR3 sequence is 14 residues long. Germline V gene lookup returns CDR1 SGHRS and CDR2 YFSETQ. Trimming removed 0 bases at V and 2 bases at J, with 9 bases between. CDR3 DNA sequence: TGCGCCAGCAGCTTGGGGGACAACACCTACGAGCAGTACTTC. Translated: CASSLGDNTYEQYF. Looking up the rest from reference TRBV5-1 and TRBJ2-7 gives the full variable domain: KAGVTQTPRYLIKTRGQQVTLSCSPISGHRSVSWYQQTPGQGLQFLFEYFSETQRNKGNFPGRFSGRQFSNSRSEMNVSTLELGDSALYLCASSLGDNTYEQYFGPGTRLTVT.

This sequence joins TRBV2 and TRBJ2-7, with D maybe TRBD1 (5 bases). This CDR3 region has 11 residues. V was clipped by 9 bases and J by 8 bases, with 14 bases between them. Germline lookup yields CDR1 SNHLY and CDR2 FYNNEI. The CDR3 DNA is TGTGCCAGTTTCCAGGGTGCCAAGCAGTACTTC. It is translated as CASFQGAKQYF.

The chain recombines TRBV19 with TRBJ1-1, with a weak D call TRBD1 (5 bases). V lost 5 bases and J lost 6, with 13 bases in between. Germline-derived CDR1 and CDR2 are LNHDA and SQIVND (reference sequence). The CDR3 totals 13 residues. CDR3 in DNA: TGTGCCAGTAGTTTTGTAGGGGTGTCTGAAGCTTTCTTT. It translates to CASSFVGVSEAFF.

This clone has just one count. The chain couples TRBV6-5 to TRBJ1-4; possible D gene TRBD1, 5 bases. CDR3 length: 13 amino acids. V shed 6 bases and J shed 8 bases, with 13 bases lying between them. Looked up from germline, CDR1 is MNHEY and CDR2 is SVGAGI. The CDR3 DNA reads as TGTGCCAGCAGCCCAGGGTGGGACGAAAAACTGTTTTTT. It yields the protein CASSPGWDEKLFF.

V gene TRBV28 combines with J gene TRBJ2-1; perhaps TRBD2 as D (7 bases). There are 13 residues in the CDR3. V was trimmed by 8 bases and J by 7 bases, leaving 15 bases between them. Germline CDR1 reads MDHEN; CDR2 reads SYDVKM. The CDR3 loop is CASGGGGRNEQFF. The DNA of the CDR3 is TGTGCCAGCGGGGGAGGGGGTAGGAATGAGCAGTTCTTC.

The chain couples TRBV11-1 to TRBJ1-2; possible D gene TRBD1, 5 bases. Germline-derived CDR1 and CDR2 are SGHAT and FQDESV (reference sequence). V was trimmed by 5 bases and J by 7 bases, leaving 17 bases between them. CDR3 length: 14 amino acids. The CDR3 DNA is TGTGCCAGCAGCCCAGGTAGAGGGGCGCGTGGCTACACCTTC. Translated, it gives CASSPGRGARGYTF.

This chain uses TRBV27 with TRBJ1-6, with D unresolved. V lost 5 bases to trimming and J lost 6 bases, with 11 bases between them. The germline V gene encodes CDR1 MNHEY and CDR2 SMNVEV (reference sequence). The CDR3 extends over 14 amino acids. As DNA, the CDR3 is TGTGCCAGCAGTCCCTCGTCTTCTAATTCACCCCTCCACTTT. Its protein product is CASSPSSSNSPLHF.

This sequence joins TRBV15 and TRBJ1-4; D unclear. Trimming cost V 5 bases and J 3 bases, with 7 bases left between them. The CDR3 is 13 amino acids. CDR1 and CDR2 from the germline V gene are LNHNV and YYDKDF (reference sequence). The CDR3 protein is CATSGAANEKLFF. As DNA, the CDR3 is TGTGCCACCAGCGGAGCGGCTAATGAAAAACTGTTTTTT.

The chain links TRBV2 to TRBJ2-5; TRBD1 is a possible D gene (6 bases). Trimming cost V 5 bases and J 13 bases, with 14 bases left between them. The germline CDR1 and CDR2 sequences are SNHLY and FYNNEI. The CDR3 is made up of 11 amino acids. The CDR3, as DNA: TGTGCCAGCAGTCAAGGGGGATATTGGTACTTC. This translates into CASSQGGYWYF.

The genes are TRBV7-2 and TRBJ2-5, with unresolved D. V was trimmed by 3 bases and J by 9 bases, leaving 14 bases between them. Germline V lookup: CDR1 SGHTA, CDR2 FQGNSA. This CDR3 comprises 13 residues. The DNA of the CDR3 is TGTGCCAGCAGCTTCGGACGGTATGATCCCCAGTACTTC. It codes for CASSFGRYDPQYF.

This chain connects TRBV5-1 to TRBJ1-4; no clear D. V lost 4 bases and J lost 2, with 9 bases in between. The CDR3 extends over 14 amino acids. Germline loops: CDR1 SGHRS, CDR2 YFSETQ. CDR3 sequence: CASSATSTNEKLFF. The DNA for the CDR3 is TGCGCCAGCAGCGCTACTTCCACTAATGAAAAACTGTTTTTT.

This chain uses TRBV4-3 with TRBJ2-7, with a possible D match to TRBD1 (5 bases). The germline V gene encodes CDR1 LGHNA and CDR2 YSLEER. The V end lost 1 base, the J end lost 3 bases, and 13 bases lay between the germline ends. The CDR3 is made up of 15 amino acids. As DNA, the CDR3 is TGCGCCAGCAGCCAAGTGACCGGACAAGGCTACGAGCAGTACTTC. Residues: CASSQVTGQGYEQYF.

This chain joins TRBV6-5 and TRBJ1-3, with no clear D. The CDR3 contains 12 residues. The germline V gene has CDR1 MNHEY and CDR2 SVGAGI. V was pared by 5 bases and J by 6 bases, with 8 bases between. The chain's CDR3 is CASSEVENTIYF. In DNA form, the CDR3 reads TGTGCCAGCAGTGAAGTCGAAAACACCATATATTTT.

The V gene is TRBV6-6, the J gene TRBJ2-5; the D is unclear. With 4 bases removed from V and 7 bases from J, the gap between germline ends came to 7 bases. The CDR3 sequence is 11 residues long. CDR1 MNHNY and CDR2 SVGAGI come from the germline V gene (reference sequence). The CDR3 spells CASSSLGTQYF. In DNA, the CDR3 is TGTGCCAGCAGTTCTCTGGGGACCCAGTACTTC.